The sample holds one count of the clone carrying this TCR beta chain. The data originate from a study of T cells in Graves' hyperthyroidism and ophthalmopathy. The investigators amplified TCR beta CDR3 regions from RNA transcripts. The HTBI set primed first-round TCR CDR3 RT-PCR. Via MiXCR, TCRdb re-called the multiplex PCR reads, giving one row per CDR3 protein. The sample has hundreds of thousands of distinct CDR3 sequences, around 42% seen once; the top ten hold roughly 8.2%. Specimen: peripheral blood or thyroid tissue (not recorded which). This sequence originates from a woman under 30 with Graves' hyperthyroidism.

The CDR3 sequence: CASSDGRETQPQHF. The CDR3 DNA follows: TGTGCCAGCAGTGACGGCAGGGAAACCCAGCCCCAGCATTTT. This chain uses TRBV2 with TRBJ1-5; TRBD1 might be the D (5 bases). The germline V and J ends were trimmed by 3 bases and 7 bases, with 13 bases remaining between them. Germline V gene sequence: CDR1 SNHLY, CDR2 FYNNEI. The CDR3 totals 14 residues.